Shown below are 6 T cell receptor beta chains from a single sample sequenced in a study of T cell repertoires in cytomegalovirus infection. TCRdb re-called the reads through MiXCR, storing one row per CDR3 protein. The sample shows tens of thousands of distinct CDR3 sequences, 28% of them seen only once. Their antigen targets remain unknown. The sample in question was CD8+ T cells from cultured PBMCs, obtained from culture after CMV antigen stimulation. These TCRs come from a human donor in good health (CMV status not recorded). Some clones in this sample may be carry-over from other donors' samples.

This clonotype was seen many times. The V gene is TRBV7-2, the J gene TRBJ1-1, with D uncertain. CDR1 SGHTA and CDR2 FQGNSA come from the germline V gene. V shed 5 bases and J shed 5 bases, with 12 bases lying between them. The CDR3 loop spans 13 amino acids. In nucleotides, the CDR3 is TGTGCCAGCAGCCCATTTCAGACGACTGAAGCTTTCTTT. Its translation is CASSPFQTTEAFF. The full variable domain, completed using reference TRBV7-2 and TRBJ1-1, is GAGVSQSPSNKVTEKGKDVELRCDPISGHTALYWYRQSLGQGLEFLIYFQGNSAPDKSGLPSDRFSAERTGGSVSTLTIQRTQQEDSAVYLCASSPFQTTEAFFGQGTRLTVV.

This clonotype was seen repeatedly, ten times or more. The rearrangement links TRBV7-8 to TRBJ2-7; 13 bases fit TRBD2. CDR3 length: 17 residues. Germline loops: CDR1 SGHVS, CDR2 FQNEAQ. V dropped 4 bases and J dropped 3; count of bases not matched to a gene: 9. This CDR3 reads CASSSGGLAGTYYEQYF. CDR3 sequence (DNA): TGTGCCAGCAGCTCAGGGGGACTAGCGGGGACATACTACGAGCAGTACTTC.

The sample holds many counts of this clonotype. The chain uses TRBV20-1 and TRBJ2-2, with TRBD2 matching over 9 bases. V shed 0 bases, J shed 3 bases, and the junction held 5 bases outside the gene matches. This CDR3 spans 16 amino acids. The germline V gene encodes CDR1 DFQATT and CDR2 SNEGSKA (reference sequence). CDR3 sequence: CSAREFSGGDTGELFF. The DNA for the CDR3 is TGCAGTGCTAGAGAGTTTAGCGGGGGCGACACCGGGGAGCTGTTTTTT.

This clonotype was counted at least ten times. The chain has TRBV11-2 and TRBJ2-6, with 10 bases that match TRBD1. J was trimmed by 1 base and V by 3 bases; bases with no gene match: 9. The V gene's germline CDR1 is SGHAT and CDR2 FQNNGV. This CDR3 comprises 19 residues. The CDR3 sequence: CASSLDSGTGESGANVLTF. The CDR3 coding sequence is TGTGCCAGCAGCTTGGATTCCGGGACAGGGGAATCTGGGGCCAACGTCCTGACTTTC.

This chain connects TRBV12-3 or TRBV12-4 to TRBJ2-3, with 12 bases lining up with TRBD2. With V trimmed by 6 bases and J by 4 bases, 5 bases remained unmatched. The CDR3 has 15 amino acids. The CDR3 DNA follows: TGTGCCAGCAGCTCCAGACTAGCGGGAGCAGATACGCAGTATTTT. This encodes CASSSRLAGADTQYF.

This chain uses TRBV27 with TRBJ2-3; TRBD2 agrees at 15 bases. CDR3 length equals 16 residues. Germline V gene lookup returns CDR1 MNHEY and CDR2 SMNVEV (reference sequence). The J segment lost 4 bases and the V segment lost 2 bases, leaving 1 base of the junction unmatched. The CDR3 protein is CASSLGLAGGADTQYF. CDR3 DNA sequence: TGTGCCAGCAGTTTAGGACTAGCGGGAGGGGCAGATACGCAGTATTTT.